This T cell receptor (beta chain) was captured in a study of identical twins (dated by TCRdb to 2016 to 2017). At the level of the whole study: To test whether fetal clonotypes persist, the study used deep sequencing on TCR alpha and beta repertoires from monozygotic twins, unrelated adults of various ages, and cord blood. To rule out contamination, the twin experiments were replicated at different times with different library preparation protocols.

Trimming removed 3 bases from V and 2 bases from J, leaving 11 bases between the germline ends. CDR1 and CDR2 are read off the germline V gene (reference sequence) as DFQATT and SNEGSKA. Taken from cysteine to phenylalanine, the CDR3 has 15 residues. Kept here is only the CDR3 DNA, which spans 45 bases and is read in frame from base 1. This clonotype came up a few times. Its binding antigen is unknown. No much larger clone exists at a distance of one base, and base qualities are not known. Broad study findings and their caveats: Compared with coincidental sharing between unrelated individuals, out-of-frame TCR alpha sequences shared between twins had an excess of sequences with low generation probability. Zero-insertion analyses could be partly confounded by invariant T cells such as MAIT and iNKT, although diverse VJ usage argued against such confounding for most clonotypes. Because the same donors could not be followed over many years, the conclusions relied on cross-sectional statistical analysis. A weaker excess of twin sharing was found in beta out-of-frame sequences because the signal-to-noise ratio was lowered by fewer shared sequences. Fewer insertions were carried by abundant cord blood beta clonotypes, a similar but weaker trend appeared in young adult naive repertoires, and no such trend appeared in memory repertoires. Recombination models systematically underestimated out-of-frame TCR alpha sharing in monozygotic twins but agreed with sharing between unrelated individuals.

Libraries were constructed by 5' RACE. Sequencer: Illumina HiSeq 2000. Template switching added a universal primer binding site, and the final cDNA carried a unique molecular identifier that allowed TCR cDNA molecules to be counted accurately. First-strand cDNA for TCR alpha and beta chains was synthesized from specific primers in the conserved constant-segment region. Each cDNA library was double barcoded, with a SMART-Mk sample barcode plus Illumina barcodes, to control for contamination. TruSeq adapter sequences and Illumina sample barcodes were added in two successive PCR steps. The Illumina HiSeq platform was used with custom primers to sequence TCR alpha and beta cDNA libraries. Per the authors' processing: MiGEC was used to process raw reads and extract unique molecular identifiers, and MiXCR was used to find CDR3 positions. Recombination models were inferred per individual with the repgenHMM and IGoR tools using an EM algorithm. Shared clonotype analysis was performed with the tcR package in R, normalizing sharing by the product of cloneset sizes. To study raw recombination without the effects of thymic and clonal selection, out-of-frame nonproductive sequences were analyzed. TCRdb trimmed public reads at Q25 via fastp, called clones via MiXCR and kept in-frame beta chains. Records with the same CDR3 protein are collapsed into one entry carrying the most frequent genes and DNA. V and J calls and clone size were set by TCRdb, not the authors. This sample gives some 500,000 distinct CDR3 sequences in total; 22% of them show up just once. Around 0.91% of the sample goes to the ten largest clones.

Only healthy Caucasian donors were included. The twin cohort consisted of three pairs of female monozygotic twins, all aged about 18 to 30 years. Positive isolation kits from Invitrogen were used to isolate CD4+ and CD8+ T cell populations. The same data also went into a second study, on T cells expressing NK-cell markers. In that second paper, the authors write: Eight donors provided sorted CD3+CD56+NKG2C+, CD3+CD56+NKG2C- and CD3+CD56-NKG2C+ T-cell subsets, whose TCR beta-chain repertoires were profiled. Most of the eight sequenced donors were HCMV-seropositive and one was HCMV-seronegative. In several experiments an anti-gammadeltaTCR antibody was added to restrict sorting to alphabetaTCR-expressing T cells. In more than five donors, the dominant CD3+CD56+NKG2C+ clonotypes were found to rank among the top 10 CD8+ clonotypes and to make up about 1.0-7.5% of CD8+ T cells. Those dominant clonotypes were again the most abundant among CD3+CD56-NKG2C+ cells in a few donors, at about 25-65%. Whether the expanded NKG2C-expressing T cell clones were specific for HCMV antigens remained unclear. The study sequenced eight donors, all healthy volunteers chosen at random: three men and five women. HCMV-specific IgG was detected in serum with a commercial ELISA kit to determine HCMV serostatus. Reads were demultiplexed and grouped by UMI with MIGEC, and clonotypes were assembled and quantified with MiTCR. To exclude erroneous sequences, any TCR cDNA sequence not supported by at least two reads was discarded. The tcR package was used for downstream repertoire analysis, and clonotypes were matched between fractions using CDR3 nucleotide sequence together with V segment. VDJmatch was used to annotate antigen specificity against VDJdb, with one amino acid substitution in CDR3 allowed.

In this chain, TRBV20-1 is recombined with TRBJ1-6, with the D gene uncertain. The sequenced material came from CD4+ T cells sorted from blood. This receptor was identified in a woman younger than 35 in good health. The nucleotide sequence is given as TGCAGTGCTAGTTCCATCAAGGCCTATAATTCACCCCTCCACTTT. The resulting protein is CSASSIKAYNSPLHF.